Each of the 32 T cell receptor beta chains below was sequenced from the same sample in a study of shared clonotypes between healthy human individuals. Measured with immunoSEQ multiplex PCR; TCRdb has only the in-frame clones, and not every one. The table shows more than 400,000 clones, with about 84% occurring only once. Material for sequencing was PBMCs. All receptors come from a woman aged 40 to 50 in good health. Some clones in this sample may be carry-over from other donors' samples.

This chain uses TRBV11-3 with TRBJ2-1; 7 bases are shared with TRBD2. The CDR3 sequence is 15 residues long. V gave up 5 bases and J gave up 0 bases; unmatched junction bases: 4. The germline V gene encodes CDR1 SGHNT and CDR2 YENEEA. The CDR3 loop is CASSAGLVSYNEQFF. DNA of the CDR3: TGTGCCAGCAGCGCCGGACTAGTCTCCTACAATGAGCAGTTCTTC.

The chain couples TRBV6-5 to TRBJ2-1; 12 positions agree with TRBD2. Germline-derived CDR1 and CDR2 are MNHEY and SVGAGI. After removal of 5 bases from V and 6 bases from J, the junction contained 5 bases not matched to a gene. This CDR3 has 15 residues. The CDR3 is CASSRASGRANEQFF. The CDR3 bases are TGTGCCAGCAGTAGAGCTAGCGGGAGGGCCAATGAGCAGTTCTTC.

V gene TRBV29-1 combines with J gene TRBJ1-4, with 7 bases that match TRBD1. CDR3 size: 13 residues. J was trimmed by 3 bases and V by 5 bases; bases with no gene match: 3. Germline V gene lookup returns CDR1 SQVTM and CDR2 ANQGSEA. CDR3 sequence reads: CSVFGTANEKLFF. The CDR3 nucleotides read TGCAGCGTTTTTGGGACAGCTAATGAAAAACTGTTTTTT.

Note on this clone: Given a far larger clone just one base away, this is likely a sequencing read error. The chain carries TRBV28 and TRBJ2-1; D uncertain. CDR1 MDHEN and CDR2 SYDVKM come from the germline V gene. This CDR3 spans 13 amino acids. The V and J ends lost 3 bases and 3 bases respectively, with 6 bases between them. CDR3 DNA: TGTGCCAGCAGTTTTTCGGTCTACAATGAGCAGTTCTTC. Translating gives CASSFSVYNEQFF.

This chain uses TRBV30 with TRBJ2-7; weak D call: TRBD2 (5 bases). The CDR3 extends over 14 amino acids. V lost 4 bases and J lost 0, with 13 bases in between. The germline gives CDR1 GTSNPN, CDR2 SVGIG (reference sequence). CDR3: CAWNRAGSSYEQYF. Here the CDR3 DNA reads TGTGCCTGGAATCGGGCGGGCAGCTCCTACGAGCAGTACTTC.

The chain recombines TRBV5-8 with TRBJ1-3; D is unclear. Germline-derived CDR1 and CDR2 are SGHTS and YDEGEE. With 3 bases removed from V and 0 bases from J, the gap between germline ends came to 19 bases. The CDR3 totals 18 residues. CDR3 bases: TGTGCCAGCAGCTCCGTTTTCGGCGGCGTGAACTCTGGAAACACCATATATTTT. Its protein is CASSSVFGGVNSGNTIYF.

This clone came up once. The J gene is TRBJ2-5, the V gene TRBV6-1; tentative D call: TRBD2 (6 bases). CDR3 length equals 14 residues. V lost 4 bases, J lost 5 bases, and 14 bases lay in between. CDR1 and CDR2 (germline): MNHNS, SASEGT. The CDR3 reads CASSVGSLGETQYF. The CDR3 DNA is TGTGCCAGCAGTGTCGGGAGCCTAGGGGAGACCCAGTACTTC.

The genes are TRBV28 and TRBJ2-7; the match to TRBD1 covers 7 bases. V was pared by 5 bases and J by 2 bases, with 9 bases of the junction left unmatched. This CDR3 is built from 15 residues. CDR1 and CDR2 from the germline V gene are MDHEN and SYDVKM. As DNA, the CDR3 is TGTGCCAGCAGTACGGACAGGAAAGCTACCTACGAGCAGTACTTC. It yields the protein CASSTDRKATYEQYF.

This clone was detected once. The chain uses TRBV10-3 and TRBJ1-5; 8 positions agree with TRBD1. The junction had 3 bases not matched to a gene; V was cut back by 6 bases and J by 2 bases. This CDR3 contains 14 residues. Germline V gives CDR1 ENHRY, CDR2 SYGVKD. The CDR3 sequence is CAISLQGGNQPQHF. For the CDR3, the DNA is TGTGCCATCAGCTTACAGGGGGGCAATCAGCCCCAGCATTTT.

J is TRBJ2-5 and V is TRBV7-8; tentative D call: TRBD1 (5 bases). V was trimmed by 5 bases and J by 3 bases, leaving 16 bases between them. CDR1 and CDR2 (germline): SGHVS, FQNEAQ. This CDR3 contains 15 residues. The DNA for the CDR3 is TGTGCCAGCAGCACCCACCAGGGATACGAAGAGACCCAGTACTTC. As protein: CASSTHQGYEETQYF.

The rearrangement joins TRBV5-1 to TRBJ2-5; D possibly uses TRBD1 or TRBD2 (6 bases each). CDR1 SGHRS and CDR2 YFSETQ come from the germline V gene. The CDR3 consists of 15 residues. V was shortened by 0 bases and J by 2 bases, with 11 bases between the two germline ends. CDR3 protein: CASSLVPGAQETQYF. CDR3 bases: TGCGCCAGCAGCTTGGTGCCGGGGGCGCAAGAGACCCAGTACTTC. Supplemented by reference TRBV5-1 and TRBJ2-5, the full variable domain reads KAGVTQTPRYLIKTRGQQVTLSCSPISGHRSVSWYQQTPGQGLQFLFEYFSETQRNKGNFPGRFSGRQFSNSRSEMNVSTLELGDSALYLCASSLVPGAQETQYFGPGTRLLVL.

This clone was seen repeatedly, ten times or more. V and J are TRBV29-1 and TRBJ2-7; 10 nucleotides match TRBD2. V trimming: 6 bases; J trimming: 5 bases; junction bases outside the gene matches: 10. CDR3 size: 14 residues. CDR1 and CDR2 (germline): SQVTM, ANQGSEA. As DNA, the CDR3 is TGCAGCGTCCAAGGAGGGGGACTAGCGAACGAGCAGTACTTC. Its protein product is CSVQGGGLANEQYF.

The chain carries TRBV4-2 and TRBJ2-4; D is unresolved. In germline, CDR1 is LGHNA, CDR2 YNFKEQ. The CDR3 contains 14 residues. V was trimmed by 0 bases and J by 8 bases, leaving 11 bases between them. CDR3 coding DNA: TGTGCCAGCAGCCAAGAGGTCGATAGCTACATTCAGTACTTC. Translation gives CASSQEVDSYIQYF.

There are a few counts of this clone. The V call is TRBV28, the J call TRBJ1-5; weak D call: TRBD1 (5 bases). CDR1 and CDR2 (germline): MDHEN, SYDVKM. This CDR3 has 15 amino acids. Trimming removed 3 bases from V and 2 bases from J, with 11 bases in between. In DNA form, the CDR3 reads TGTGCCAGCAGTTTTTTAGGGACCCGCAATCAGCCCCAGCATTTT. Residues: CASSFLGTRNQPQHF. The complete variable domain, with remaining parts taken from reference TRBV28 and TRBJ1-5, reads DVKVTQSSRYLVKRTGEKVFLECVQDMDHENMFWYRQDPGLGLRLIYFSYDVKMKEKGDIPEGYSVSREKKERFSLILESASTNQTSMYLCASSFLGTRNQPQHFGDGTRLSIL.

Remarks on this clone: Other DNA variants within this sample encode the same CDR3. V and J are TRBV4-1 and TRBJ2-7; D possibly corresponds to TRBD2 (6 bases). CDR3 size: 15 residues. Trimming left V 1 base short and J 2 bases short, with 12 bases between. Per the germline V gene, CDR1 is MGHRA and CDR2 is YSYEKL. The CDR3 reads CASSQGHGSTYEQYF. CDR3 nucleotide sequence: TGCGCCAGCAGCCAAGGTCACGGGAGTACCTACGAGCAGTACTTC.

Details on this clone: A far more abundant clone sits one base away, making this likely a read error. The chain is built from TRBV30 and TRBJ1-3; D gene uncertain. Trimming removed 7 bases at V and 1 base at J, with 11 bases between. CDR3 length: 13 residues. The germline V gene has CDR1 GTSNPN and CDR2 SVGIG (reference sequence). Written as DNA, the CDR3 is TGTGCCTACCACCGCGGTTCTGGAAACACCATATATTTT. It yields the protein CAYHRGSGNTIYF.

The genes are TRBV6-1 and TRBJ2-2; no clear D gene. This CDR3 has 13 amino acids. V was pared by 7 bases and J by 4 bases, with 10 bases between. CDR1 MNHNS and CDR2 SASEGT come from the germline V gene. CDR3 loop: CASKYGVTGELFF. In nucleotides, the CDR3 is TGTGCCAGCAAATACGGAGTCACCGGGGAGCTGTTTTTT.

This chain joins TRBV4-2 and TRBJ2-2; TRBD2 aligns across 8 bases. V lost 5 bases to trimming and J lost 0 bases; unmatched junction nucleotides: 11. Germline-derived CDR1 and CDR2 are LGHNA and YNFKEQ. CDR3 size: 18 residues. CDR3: CASSDTGEAGANTGELFF. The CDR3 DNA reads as TGTGCCAGCAGCGACACCGGGGAAGCGGGAGCGAACACCGGGGAGCTGTTTTTT.

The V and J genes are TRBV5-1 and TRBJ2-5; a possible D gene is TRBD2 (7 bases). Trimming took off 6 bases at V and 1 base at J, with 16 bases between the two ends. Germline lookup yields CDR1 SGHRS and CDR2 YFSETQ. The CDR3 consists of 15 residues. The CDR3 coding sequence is TGCGCCAGCAACAATCAGGGGACTATCCAAGAGACCCAGTACTTC. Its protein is CASNNQGTIQETQYF.

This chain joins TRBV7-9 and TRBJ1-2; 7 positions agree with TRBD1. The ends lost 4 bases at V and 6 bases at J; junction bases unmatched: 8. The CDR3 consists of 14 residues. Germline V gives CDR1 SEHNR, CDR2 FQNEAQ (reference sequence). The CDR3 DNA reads TGTGCCAGCAGCTCCCTCACAGGGGAACATGGCTACACCTTC. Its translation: CASSSLTGEHGYTF. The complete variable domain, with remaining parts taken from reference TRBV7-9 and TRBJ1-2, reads DTGVSQNPRHKITKRGQNVTFRCDPISEHNRLYWYRQTLGQGPEFLTYFQNEAQLEKSRLLSDRFSAERPKGSFSTLEIQRTEQGDSAMYLCASSSLTGEHGYTFGSGTRLTVV.

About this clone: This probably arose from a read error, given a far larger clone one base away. CDR3 protein: CASSDSVTGVNSDGYTF. The CDR3, as DNA: TGTGCCAGCAGCGATTCGGTGACAGGGGTCAATAGTGATGGCTACACCTTC. The rearrangement uses TRBV7-9 and TRBJ1-2; 8 bases are shared with TRBD1. Per germline, CDR1 SEHNR and CDR2 FQNEAQ (reference sequence). The length of the CDR3 is 17 residues. Trimming removed 5 bases from V and 6 bases from J; junction bases left unmatched: 17.

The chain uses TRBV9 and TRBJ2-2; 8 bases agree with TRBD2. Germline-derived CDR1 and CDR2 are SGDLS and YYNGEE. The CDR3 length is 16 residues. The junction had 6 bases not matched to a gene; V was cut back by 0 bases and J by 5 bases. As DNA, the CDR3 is TGTGCCAGCAGCGTAGGAGCGGGAGTCGGGACCGGGGAGCTGTTTTTT. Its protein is CASSVGAGVGTGELFF. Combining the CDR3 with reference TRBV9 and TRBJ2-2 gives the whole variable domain DSGVTQTPKHLITATGQRVTLRCSPRSGDLSVYWYQQSLDQGLQFLIQYYNGEERAKGNILERFSAQQFPDLHSELNLSSLELGDSALYFCASSVGAGVGTGELFFGEGSRLTVL.

The CDR3 DNA reads as TGTGCCAGCAGCCAAGATACCTTGACAGGGGGCGGAGGGCCTAACTATGGCTACACCTTC. Amino acids: CASSQDTLTGGGGPNYGYTF. The V call is TRBV4-2, the J call TRBJ1-2, with 10 bases that match TRBD1. The CDR3 spans 20 residues. J gave up 0 bases and V 0 bases, and 13 bases lay outside the gene matches. The germline V gene encodes CDR1 LGHNA and CDR2 YNFKEQ.

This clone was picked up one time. The CDR3 nucleotides are TGTGCCAGCAGTGACTCGGTAACACCAGGGGTAATTAATCAGCCCCAGCATTTT. Translation gives CASSDSVTPGVINQPQHF. The rearrangement joins TRBV6-4 to TRBJ1-5; tentative D call: TRBD1 (6 bases). CDR1 MRHNA and CDR2 SNTAGT come from the germline V gene. There are 18 residues in the CDR3. The germline V and J ends were trimmed by 0 bases and 4 bases, with 19 bases remaining between them.

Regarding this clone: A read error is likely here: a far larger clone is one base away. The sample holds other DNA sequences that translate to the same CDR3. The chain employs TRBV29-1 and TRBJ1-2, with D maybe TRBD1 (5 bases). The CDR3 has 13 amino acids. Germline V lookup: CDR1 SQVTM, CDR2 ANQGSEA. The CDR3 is CSVGVSGDYGYTF. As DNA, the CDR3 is TGTAGCGTGGGGGTTTCGGGCGACTATGGCTACACCTTC.

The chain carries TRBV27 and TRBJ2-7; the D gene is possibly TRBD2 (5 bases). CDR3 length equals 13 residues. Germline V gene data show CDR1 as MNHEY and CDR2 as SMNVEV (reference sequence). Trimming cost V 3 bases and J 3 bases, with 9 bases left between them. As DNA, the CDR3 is TGTGCCAGCAGTTTCGGGCGGGTCTACGAGCAGTACTTC. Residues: CASSFGRVYEQYF.

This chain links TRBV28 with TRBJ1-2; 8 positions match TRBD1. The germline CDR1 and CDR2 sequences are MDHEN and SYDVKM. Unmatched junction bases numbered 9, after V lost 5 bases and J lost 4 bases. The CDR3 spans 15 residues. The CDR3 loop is CASSPPTTGVYGYTF. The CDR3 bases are TGTGCCAGCAGTCCACCTACGACAGGGGTCTATGGCTACACCTTC.

CDR3 protein: CASSYTSGRLETQYF. In DNA, the CDR3 is TGTGCCAGCAGCTACACTAGCGGGAGGCTGGAGACCCAGTACTTC. The V gene is TRBV7-3, the J gene TRBJ2-5; 12 nucleotides align to TRBD2. Germline V gene lookup returns CDR1 SGHTA and CDR2 FQGTGA. This CDR3 has 15 amino acids. J gave up 5 bases and V 4 bases, and 5 bases lay outside the gene matches.

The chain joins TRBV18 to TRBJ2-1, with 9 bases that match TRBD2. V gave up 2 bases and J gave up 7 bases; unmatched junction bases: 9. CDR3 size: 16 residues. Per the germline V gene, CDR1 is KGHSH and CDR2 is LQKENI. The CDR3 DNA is TGTGCCAGCTCACCAAATGGCGGGAGGGCGTTTAATGAGCAGTTCTTC. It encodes CASSPNGGRAFNEQFF.

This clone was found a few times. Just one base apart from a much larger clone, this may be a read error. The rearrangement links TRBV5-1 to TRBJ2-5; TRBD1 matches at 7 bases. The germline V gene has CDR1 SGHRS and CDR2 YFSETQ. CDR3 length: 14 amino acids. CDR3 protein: CASSLDRGQGTQYF. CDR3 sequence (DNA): TGCGCCAGCAGCTTGGACAGGGGACAAGGGACCCAGTACTTC.

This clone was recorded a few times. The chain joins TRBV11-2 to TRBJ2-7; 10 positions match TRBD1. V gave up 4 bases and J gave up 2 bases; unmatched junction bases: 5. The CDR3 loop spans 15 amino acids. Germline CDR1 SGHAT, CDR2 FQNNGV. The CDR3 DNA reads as TGTGCCAGCAGCTATCCCGGGACAGGGGCCTACGAGCAGTACTTC. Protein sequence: CASSYPGTGAYEQYF.

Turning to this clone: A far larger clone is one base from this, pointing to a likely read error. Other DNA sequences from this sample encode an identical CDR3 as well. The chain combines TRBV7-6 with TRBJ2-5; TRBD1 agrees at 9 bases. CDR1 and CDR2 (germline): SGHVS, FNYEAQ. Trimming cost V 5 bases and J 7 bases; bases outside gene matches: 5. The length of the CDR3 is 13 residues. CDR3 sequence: CASSLGQGGTQYF. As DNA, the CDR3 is TGTGCCAGCAGCCTGGGACAGGGTGGGACCCAGTACTTC.